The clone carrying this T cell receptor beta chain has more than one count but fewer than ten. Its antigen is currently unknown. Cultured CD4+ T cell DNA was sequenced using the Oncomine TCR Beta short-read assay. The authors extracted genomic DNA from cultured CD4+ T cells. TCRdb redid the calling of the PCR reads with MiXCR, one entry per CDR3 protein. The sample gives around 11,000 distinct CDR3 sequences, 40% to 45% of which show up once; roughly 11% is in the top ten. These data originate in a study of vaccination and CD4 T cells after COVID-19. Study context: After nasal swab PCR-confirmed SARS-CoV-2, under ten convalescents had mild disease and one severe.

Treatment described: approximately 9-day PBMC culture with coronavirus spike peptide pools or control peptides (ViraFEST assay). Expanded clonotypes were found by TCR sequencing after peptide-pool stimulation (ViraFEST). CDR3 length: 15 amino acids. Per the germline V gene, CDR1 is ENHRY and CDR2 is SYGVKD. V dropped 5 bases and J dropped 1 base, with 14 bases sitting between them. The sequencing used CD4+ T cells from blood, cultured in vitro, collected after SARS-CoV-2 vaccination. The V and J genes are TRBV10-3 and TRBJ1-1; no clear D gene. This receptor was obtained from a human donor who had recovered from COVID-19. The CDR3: CAISPRSLGNTEAFF. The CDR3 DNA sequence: TGTGCCATCAGTCCCCGTTCTCTTGGGAACACTGAAGCTTTCTTT.